These 16 T cell receptor beta chains share one sample of origin, sequenced in a study of beta chain features in type 1 diabetes. Study results and caveats: Across all four CD4+ subsets, people with type 1 diabetes showed modestly shorter TCRB CDR3s.

No antigens are known for them. TCRB transcripts that were expressed got sequenced, as all of the isolated RNA had been reverse transcribed. TCRdb's copy holds only in-frame clones and misses some; the assay was immunoSEQ multiplex PCR. The table shows a few hundred thousand clones, with approximately 15% occurring only once. Sequencing was performed on naive CD4+ T cells from blood. Every receptor here comes from a woman aged 18-29 years with type 1 diabetes.

This clone was seen a handful of times. The J gene is TRBJ1-1, the V gene TRBV9; 11 nucleotides align to TRBD1. The CDR3 contains 19 residues. The J segment lost 3 bases and the V segment lost 0 bases, leaving 13 bases of the junction unmatched. Germline V CDR1 and CDR2: SGDLS, YYNGEE. As DNA, the CDR3 is TGTGCCAGCAGCGTAGCTACAGGGTGGACAGGGGGCAGCGACACTGAAGCTTTCTTT. Translation: CASSVATGWTGGSDTEAFF. The variable domain in full, completed from reference TRBV9 and TRBJ1-1, reads DSGVTQTPKHLITATGQRVTLRCSPRSGDLSVYWYQQSLDQGLQFLIQYYNGEERAKGNILERFSAQQFPDLHSELNLSSLELGDSALYFCASSVATGWTGGSDTEAFFGQGTRLTVV.

This chain connects TRBV5-1 to TRBJ2-2; 8 bases fit TRBD2. CDR1 is SGHRS, CDR2 YFSETQ, per germline. The CDR3 extends over 15 amino acids. Trimming took 4 bases from V and 0 from J; bases not matched to a gene: 2. The CDR3: CASSELAANTGELFF. The CDR3 nucleotides are TGCGCCAGCAGCGAACTAGCGGCGAACACCGGGGAGCTGTTTTTT.

This clone was seen a few times. The chain carries TRBV18 and TRBJ2-1, with D possibly matching TRBD2 (6 bases). Germline assignment: CDR1 KGHSH and CDR2 LQKENI. The CDR3 sequence is 14 residues long. V lost 1 base, J lost 6 bases, and 10 bases lay in between. CDR3 sequence (DNA): TGTGCCAGCTCACCACAGAAAGCGGGCAATGAGCAGTTCTTC. Protein sequence: CASSPQKAGNEQFF.

The rearrangement uses TRBV28 and TRBJ2-7; D is perhaps TRBD2 (5 bases). With 8 bases removed from V and 3 bases from J, the gap between germline ends came to 11 bases. CDR3 length: 12 amino acids. Germline CDR1 is MDHEN and CDR2 is SYDVKM. The CDR3 sequence is CASGTSIYEQYF. The DNA for the CDR3 is TGTGCCAGCGGTACTAGTATCTACGAGCAGTACTTC.

CDR3 sequence reads: CASSVAGLAWLEQFF. CDR3 DNA: TGTGCCAGCAGCGTAGCGGGACTAGCATGGCTTGAGCAGTTCTTC. V gene TRBV9 combines with J gene TRBJ2-1, with 9 bases fitting TRBD2. The CDR3 is 15 residues long. Germline CDR1 reads SGDLS; CDR2 reads YYNGEE. The trim removed 0 bases at V and 9 bases at J, leaving 7 bases unmatched.

On this clone itself: The sample carries other DNA sequences with the same CDR3. CDR3 bases: TGTGCCAGCAGCCTGGACAGGGTTTCCTACGAGCAGTACTTC. It is translated as CASSLDRVSYEQYF. J is TRBJ2-7 and V is TRBV7-2, with 8 bases fitting TRBD1. After removal of 5 bases from V and 1 base from J, the junction contained 4 bases not matched to a gene. The CDR3 is made up of 14 amino acids. CDR1 SGHTA and CDR2 FQGNSA come from the germline V gene.

This clone turned up a few times. V usage is TRBV5-1 and J usage is TRBJ2-1; TRBD2 matches 11 bases. The CDR3 runs 16 residues. The germline gives CDR1 SGHRS, CDR2 YFSETQ. Trimming took 4 bases from V and 4 from J; bases not matched to a gene: 7. The CDR3 DNA reads TGCGCCAGCAGCCCGGGCGGGACTAGCGGTTACAATGAGCAGTTCTTC. Translation: CASSPGGTSGYNEQFF.

The gene calls are TRBV7-2 and TRBJ2-7, with TRBD2 identical over 16 bases. J gave up 1 base and V 5 bases, and 5 bases lay outside the gene matches. CDR3 length: 17 amino acids. Germline-derived CDR1 and CDR2 are SGHTA and FQGNSA. In DNA form, the CDR3 reads TGTGCCAGCAGCCAGGGACTAGCGGGAGGGCCGTCCTACGAGCAGTACTTC. It yields the protein CASSQGLAGGPSYEQYF.

This clone appeared a few times. The CDR3 here is CASSQPTQNYGYTF. The CDR3 nucleotides read TGCGCCAGCAGCCAACCGACACAAAACTATGGCTACACCTTC. V gene TRBV4-1 combines with J gene TRBJ1-2, with D hard to call. The CDR3 extends over 14 amino acids. V lost 2 bases and J lost 2, with 9 bases in between. Germline V gene data show CDR1 as MGHRA and CDR2 as YSYEKL.

The gene calls are TRBV15 and TRBJ1-4; the D is unclear. From germline, CDR1 is LNHNV and CDR2 YYDKDF (reference sequence). CDR3 length: 15 amino acids. Trimming shortened V by 0 bases and J by 4 bases, and 9 bases separated the two germline ends. The CDR3: CATSRDAGSNEKLFF. For the CDR3, the DNA is TGTGCCACCAGCAGAGACGCGGGGAGTAATGAAAAACTGTTTTTT.

The chain employs TRBV6-5 and TRBJ1-2, with 7 bases lining up with TRBD1. Trimming removed 2 bases from V and 5 bases from J; junction bases left unmatched: 5. The CDR3 runs to 14 residues. Germline V gene sequence: CDR1 MNHEY, CDR2 SVGAGI. CDR3 protein: CASSYGGTAYGYTF. CDR3 coding DNA: TGTGCCAGCAGTTACGGTGGGACAGCTTATGGCTACACCTTC.

This clone has a handful of counts. The V gene is TRBV4-3, the J gene TRBJ2-3; TRBD2 matches at 12 bases. This CDR3 has 16 residues. The V gene's germline CDR1 is LGHNA and CDR2 YSLEER. V lost 3 bases to trimming and J lost 4 bases; unmatched junction nucleotides: 5. CDR3 sequence reads: CASSQELAGGADTQYF. The CDR3 DNA is TGCGCCAGCAGCCAGGAACTAGCGGGAGGTGCAGATACGCAGTATTTT.

V is TRBV30 and J is TRBJ2-7; possibly TRBD2 for D (5 bases). Germline CDR1 is GTSNPN and CDR2 is SVGIG (reference sequence). The CDR3 runs to 13 residues. Trimming shortened V by 3 bases and J by 2 bases, and 11 bases separated the two germline ends. CDR3 coding DNA: TGTGCCTGGAGGGGGAAGGGAGCCTACGAGCAGTACGTC. It translates to CAWRGKGAYEQYV.

The sample holds a few counts of this clone. The chain carries TRBV7-3 and TRBJ2-2; 9 positions match TRBD2. The CDR3 totals 15 residues. Per germline, CDR1 SGHTA and CDR2 FQGTGA. The V gene end was trimmed by 5 bases and the J gene end by 8 bases; junction bases not matched to a gene: 9. As DNA, the CDR3 is TGTGCCAGCAGCCAAGGCGGGAGGGCCAGGGGGGAGCTGTTTTTT. Amino acid sequence: CASSQGGRARGELFF.

The V call is TRBV27, the J call TRBJ2-1, with TRBD2 identical over 7 bases. With V trimmed by 5 bases and J by 8 bases, 12 bases remained unmatched. Germline-derived CDR1 and CDR2 are MNHEY and SMNVEV (reference sequence). The CDR3 has 15 residues. CDR3 protein: CASSHSGGAGDEQFF. DNA for the CDR3: TGTGCCAGCAGTCATTCCGGAGGGGCGGGAGATGAGCAGTTCTTC.

Only a few counts were recorded for this clone. This chain joins TRBV18 and TRBJ2-7, with D perhaps matching TRBD2 (5 bases). Germline assignment: CDR1 KGHSH and CDR2 LQKENI. The CDR3 has 15 residues. Deletions cut 3 bases from V and 2 bases from J, with 14 bases between. This chain's CDR3 is CASSPQGLAAYEQYF. DNA for the CDR3: TGTGCCAGCTCACCTCAAGGCCTAGCCGCCTACGAGCAGTACTTC.